This T cell receptor (beta chain) comes out of a study of blood T cell repertoires in COVID-19. Turning to the study itself: Acute and convalescent COVID-19 specimens originated in the United States, Italy and Spain. PBMCs, B-cell-depleted T cells, or T cells provided the cDNA or gDNA that made up the material.

Self-reported history from a screening survey and questionnaire set each donor's cohort. The CDR3 sequence is 17 residues long. V lost 4 bases to trimming and J lost 1 base, with 19 bases between them. Germline V CDR1 and CDR2: LGHNA, YSLEER. Sequencing was performed with immunoSEQ multiplex PCR; in TCRdb, only in-frame clones are kept and a portion is missing. This table holds approximately 210,000 clones, 81% found once. The material sequenced was PBMCs or T cells enriched from blood (not recorded which). The clonotype originates from a woman aged 50 to 65 with acute COVID-19. The chain recombines TRBV4-3 with TRBJ2-5; tentative D call: TRBD2 (7 bases). The CDR3 DNA reads as TGCGCCAGCAGCCGAACCGGGGGGCCCCCTCTCCAAGAGACCCAGTACTTC. This encodes CASSRTGGPPLQETQYF.